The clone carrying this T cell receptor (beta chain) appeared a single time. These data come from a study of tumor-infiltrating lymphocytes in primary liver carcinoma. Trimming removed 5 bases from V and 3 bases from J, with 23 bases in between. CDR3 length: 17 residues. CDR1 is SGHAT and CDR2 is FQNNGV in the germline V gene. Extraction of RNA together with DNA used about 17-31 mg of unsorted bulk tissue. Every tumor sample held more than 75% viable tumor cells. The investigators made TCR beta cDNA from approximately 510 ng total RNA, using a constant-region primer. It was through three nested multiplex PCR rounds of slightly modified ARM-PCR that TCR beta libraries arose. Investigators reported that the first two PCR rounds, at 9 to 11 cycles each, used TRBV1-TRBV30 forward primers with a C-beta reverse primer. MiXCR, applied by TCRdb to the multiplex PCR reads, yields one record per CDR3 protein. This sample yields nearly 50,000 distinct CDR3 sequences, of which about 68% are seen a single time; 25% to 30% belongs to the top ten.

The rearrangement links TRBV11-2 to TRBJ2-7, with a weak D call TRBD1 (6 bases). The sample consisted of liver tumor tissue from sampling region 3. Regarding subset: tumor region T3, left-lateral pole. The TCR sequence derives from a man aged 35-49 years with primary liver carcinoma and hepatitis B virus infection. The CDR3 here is CASSTDPPRQESYEQYF. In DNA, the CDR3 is TGTGCCAGCAGCACCGACCCGCCGAGACAGGAAAGCTACGAGCAGTACTTC.